The 15 T cell receptor beta chains reported below all come from one sample, sequenced in a study of PD-1 blockade in classical Hodgkin lymphoma (dated by TCRdb to 2018 to 2021). The method was the immunoSEQ multiplex PCR assay. TCRdb provides this immuneACCESS table in a form limited to in-frame rearrangements. Some clones are lacking; in checked studies, under half of them reflect an unresolved V gene, and why the rest are absent is not known. This sample is represented by about 7,100 clones; more than 60% of them were singletons. Of the sample, 7% to 8.5% is held by the ten largest clones. What the time point label conveys for this sample: newly diagnosed, previously untreated cHL patient sample. Specimen: peripheral blood mononuclear cells (PBMCs). The receptors derive from a human donor with classical Hodgkin lymphoma.

The chain links TRBV5-1 to TRBJ1-3, with 8 bases lining up with TRBD1. Unmatched junction bases numbered 14, after V lost 3 bases and J lost 0 bases. The germline V gene encodes CDR1 SGHRS and CDR2 YFSETQ. CDR3 size: 19 residues. The DNA for the CDR3 is TGCGCCAGCAGCTCCCTTGCAGGGGGCGAAACCCGCTCTGGAAACACCATATATTTT. This gives the protein CASSSLAGGETRSGNTIYF.

This chain connects TRBV7-9 to TRBJ2-7, with D hard to call. The germline V gene encodes CDR1 SEHNR and CDR2 FQNEAQ (reference sequence). V shed 3 bases and J shed 0 bases, with 3 bases lying between them. The CDR3 runs 12 residues. The CDR3 protein is CASSFSSYEQYF. The CDR3 bases are TGTGCCAGCAGCTTTAGCTCCTACGAGCAGTACTTC.

This sequence joins TRBV5-1 and TRBJ1-4; 8 bases line up with TRBD1. V lost 4 bases, J lost 4 bases, and 6 bases stayed unmatched. CDR1 SGHRS and CDR2 YFSETQ come from the germline V gene. The CDR3 runs 15 residues. This CDR3 is CASSPDRGLNEKLFF. The CDR3 nucleotides are TGCGCCAGCAGCCCCGACAGGGGCCTTAATGAAAAACTGTTTTTT.

The gene calls are TRBV5-6 and TRBJ2-5; 7 nucleotides agree with TRBD2. With V trimmed by 2 bases and J by 1 base, 2 bases remained unmatched. CDR1 and CDR2 (germline): SGHDT, YYEEEE. The CDR3 is made up of 14 amino acids. The CDR3 region is CASSFGLVQETQYF. The CDR3 bases are TGTGCCAGCAGCTTCGGACTAGTCCAAGAGACCCAGTACTTC.

The rearrangement uses TRBV6-6 and TRBJ1-1, with 7 bases matching TRBD1. The germline V gene has CDR1 MNHNY and CDR2 SVGAGI (reference sequence). V lost 7 bases to trimming and J lost 5 bases; unmatched junction nucleotides: 7. There are 13 residues in the CDR3. Here the CDR3 DNA reads TGTGCCAGCACCACCACAGGGGAGACTGAAGCTTTCTTT. The encoded protein is CASTTTGETEAFF.

CDR3 sequence (DNA): TGTGCCATCAGCGCCGGACAGCTAGGAAACACCATATATTTT. Translating gives CAISAGQLGNTIYF. The rearrangement joins TRBV10-3 to TRBJ1-3; tentative D call: TRBD1 (6 bases). Per the germline V gene, CDR1 is ENHRY and CDR2 is SYGVKD. Trimming pared 6 bases from V and 4 bases from J, leaving 13 bases between. The CDR3 contains 14 residues.

This chain's CDR3 is CASSVDRPSSYNSPLHF. The CDR3 coding sequence is TGTGCCAGCAGTGTGGACAGGCCGAGCTCCTATAATTCACCCCTCCACTTT. The V gene is TRBV6-1, the J gene TRBJ1-6, with 7 bases that match TRBD1. The trim removed 4 bases at V and 0 bases at J, leaving 6 bases unmatched. The CDR3 has 17 residues. Germline V gene sequence: CDR1 MNHNS, CDR2 SASEGT.

The CDR3 DNA reads TGCGCCAGCAGCTTGTTTCTTAGCGGGCAAGAGACCCAGTACTTC. It yields the protein CASSLFLSGQETQYF. The genes are TRBV5-1 and TRBJ2-5; 7 bases line up with TRBD2. Germline V CDR1 and CDR2: SGHRS, YFSETQ. The CDR3 has 15 amino acids. V shed 1 base, J shed 2 bases, and the junction held 5 bases outside the gene matches.

Concerning this clone: In the same sample, other DNA sequences code for this CDR3. This rearrangement joins TRBV6-1 to TRBJ1-6; the match to TRBD1 covers 7 bases. The CDR3 spans 15 residues. Germline V CDR1 and CDR2: MNHNS, SASEGT. The trim removed 4 bases at V and 8 bases at J, leaving 8 bases unmatched. The CDR3 loop reads CASSADREGHSPLHF. In DNA, the CDR3 is TGTGCCAGCAGTGCCGACAGGGAAGGGCATTCACCCCTCCACTTT.

The chain joins TRBV5-6 to TRBJ1-2; D is unclear. The length of the CDR3 is 14 residues. Per the germline V gene, CDR1 is SGHDT and CDR2 is YYEEEE. The V gene lost 3 bases and the J gene lost 4 bases, with 13 bases spanning the gap. CDR3 sequence (DNA): TGTGCCAGCAGCTCCAACGACGGGTTCTATGGCTACACCTTC. This encodes CASSSNDGFYGYTF.

The chain uses TRBV4-2 and TRBJ2-1; TRBD2 aligns across 11 bases. V dropped 1 base and J dropped 7; count of bases not matched to a gene: 9. The CDR3 sequence is 17 residues long. Germline assignment: CDR1 LGHNA and CDR2 YNFKEQ. The CDR3 loop is CASSQGLSSGGANEQFF. DNA of the CDR3: TGTGCCAGCAGCCAAGGGTTGAGTAGCGGGGGGGCAAATGAGCAGTTCTTC.

This clone was counted a few times. The chain carries TRBV28 and TRBJ1-5, with no clear D. The CDR3 has 14 residues. Trimming shortened V by 5 bases and J by 0 bases, and 8 bases separated the two germline ends. CDR1 MDHEN and CDR2 SYDVKM come from the germline V gene. CDR3 residues: CASSAHYSNQPQHF. In DNA, the CDR3 is TGTGCCAGCAGTGCCCACTATAGCAATCAGCCCCAGCATTTT.

The chain recombines TRBV11-1 with TRBJ2-1, with D tentatively TRBD1 (6 bases). The V end lost 1 base, the J end lost 6 bases, and 10 bases lay between the germline ends. Germline CDR1 is SGHAT and CDR2 is FQDESV (reference sequence). The CDR3 is made up of 14 amino acids. CDR3 loop: CASSLEETGNEQFF. The CDR3 DNA reads as TGTGCCAGCAGCTTAGAGGAGACAGGCAATGAGCAGTTCTTC.

The chain joins TRBV30 to TRBJ2-1; D is unresolved. Germline CDR1 GTSNPN, CDR2 SVGIG (reference sequence). V was clipped by 0 bases and J by 7 bases, with 19 bases between them. The CDR3 spans 16 residues. The CDR3 loop is CAWSVQGSWDKNEQFF. The CDR3 nucleotides are TGTGCCTGGAGTGTACAAGGCAGTTGGGATAAAAATGAGCAGTTCTTC.

The chain has TRBV9 and TRBJ2-6; 8 bases are a match to TRBD1. Trimming at V came to 2 bases and at J to 0 bases, leaving 4 bases not matched to a gene. The CDR3 runs to 17 residues. Per the germline V gene, CDR1 is SGDLS and CDR2 is YYNGEE. DNA of the CDR3: TGTGCCAGCAGCGTGACAGGGGTACTCTCTGGGGCCAACGTCCTGACTTTC. Protein: CASSVTGVLSGANVLTF.